The rows below give T cell receptor beta chains drawn from one sample of a study of regulatory T cells in long-lasting Graves disease. TCRdb used MiXCR to reprocess the multiplex PCR reads, holding one entry per CDR3 protein. The sample shows roughly 450,000 distinct CDR3 sequences, 22% of them seen only once. The sample here was peripheral blood mononuclear cells (PBMCs), taken when the disease was refractory, from a patient treated with antithyroid drugs. The receptors come from a female donor with Graves disease. Both conserved end residues are part of each CDR3. A D gene is named only where the DNA matches it firmly. A row's size may be missing; if present it is once, few, many or a size class.

d_call j_call clone_size cdr3_length v_call cdr3_aa cdr3_nt
NA TRBJ1-3 few 14 TRBV6-1 CASSVDMAGNTIYF TGTGCCAGCAGCGTCGACATGGCCGGAAACACCATATATTTT
NA TRBJ2-7 many 13 TRBV7-2 CASSLGSEYEQYF TGTGCCAGCAGCTTAGGGAGCGAATACGAGCAGTACTTC
NA TRBJ1-1 many 16 TRBV6-1 CASSPFYLTPNTEAFF TGTGCCAGCAGTCCATTTTACCTTACACCGAACACTGAAGCTTTCTTT
TRBD2 TRBJ2-7 NA 17 TRBV15 CATSRDWFSGGSYEQYF TGTGCCACCAGCAGAGATTGGTTTAGCGGGGGCTCCTACGAGCAGTACTTC
NA TRBJ1-2 NA 12 TRBV5-6 CASSSEVEGYTF TGTGCCAGCAGCTCGGAGGTTGAAGGCTACACCTTC
NA TRBJ1-5 few 14 TRBV5-1 CASSFGGDNQPQHF TGCGCCAGCAGCTTCGGGGGAGACAATCAGCCCCAGCATTTT
NA TRBJ1-2 few 14 TRBV7-2 CASSPAWLHYGYTF TGTGCCAGCAGCCCCGCGTGGCTCCACTATGGCTACACCTTC
NA TRBJ1-1 few 14 TRBV28 CASSLGVPNTEAFF TGTGCCAGCAGTTTAGGAGTACCCAACACTGAAGCTTTCTTT
NA TRBJ2-7 NA 15 TRBV11-1 CASSLGVAVAYEQYF TGTGCCAGCAGCTTAGGGGTGGCGGTGGCCTACGAGCAGTACTTC
NA TRBJ2-7 NA 13 TRBV7-2 CASSPAVTYEQYF TGTGCCAGCAGCCCGGCTGTCACCTACGAGCAGTACTTC
TRBD1 TRBJ2-7 NA 15 TRBV11-3 CASSLGDRGSYEQYF TGTGCCAGCAGCTTAGGGGACAGGGGATCCTACGAGCAGTACTTC